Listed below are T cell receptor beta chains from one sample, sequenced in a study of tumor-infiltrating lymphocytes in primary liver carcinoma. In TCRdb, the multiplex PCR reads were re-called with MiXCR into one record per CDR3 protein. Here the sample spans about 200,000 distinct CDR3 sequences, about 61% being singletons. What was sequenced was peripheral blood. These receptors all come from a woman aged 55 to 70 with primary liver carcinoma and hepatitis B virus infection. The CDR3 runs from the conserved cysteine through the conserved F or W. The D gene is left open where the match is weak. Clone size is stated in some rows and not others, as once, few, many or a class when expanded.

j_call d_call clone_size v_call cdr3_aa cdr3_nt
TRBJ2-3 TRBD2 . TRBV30 CAWRPGLVGTDTQYF TGTGCCTGGAGACCCGGACTAGTGGGCACAGATACGCAGTATTTT
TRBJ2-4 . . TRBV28 CANSFNGGQHRLAKNIQYF TGTGCCAACAGTTTTAATGGTGGACAACACCGTCTAGCCAAAAACATTCAGTACTTC
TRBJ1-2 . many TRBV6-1 CASSEEGATLYLRAYTF TGTGCCAGCAGTGAAGAAGGGGCGACATTGTACCTTCGCGCCTACACCTTC
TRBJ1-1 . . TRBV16 CASSQWSQNTEAFF TGTGCCAGCAGCCAATGGTCGCAGAACACTGAAGCTTTCTTT
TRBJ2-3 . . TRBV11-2 CANSSDRIDTQYF TGTGCCAACAGCTCAGATAGAATAGATACGCAGTATTTT
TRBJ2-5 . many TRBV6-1 CASKGTPQETQYF TGTGCCAGCAAGGGGACGCCGCAGGAGACCCAGTACTTC
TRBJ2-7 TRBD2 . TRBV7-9 CASSLPGGEQYF TGTGCCAGCAGCCTCCCGGGGGGCGAGCAGTACTTC
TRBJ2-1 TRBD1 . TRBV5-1 CASSSDPGQLNEQFF TGCGCCAGCAGCTCCGACCCGGGACAGCTCAATGAGCAGTTCTTC
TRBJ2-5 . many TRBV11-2 CASTWYGKETQYF TGTGCCAGCACCTGGTACGGAAAAGAGACCCAGTACTTC
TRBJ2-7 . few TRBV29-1 CSVAGVARTYEQYF TGCAGCGTGGCTGGGGTAGCGAGAACCTATGAGCAGTACTTC
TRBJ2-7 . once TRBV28 CASSLDVGTYEQYF TGTGCCAGCAGTTTAGATGTCGGGACCTACGAGCAGTACTTC
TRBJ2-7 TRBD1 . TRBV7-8 CASSQQTGDTYEQYF TGTGCCAGCAGCCAACAAACAGGGGATACCTACGAGCAGTACTTC
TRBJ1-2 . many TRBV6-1 CASRENNYGYTF TGTGCCAGCAGGGAGAATAACTATGGCTACACCTTC
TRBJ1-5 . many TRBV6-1 CASSLSGQTSAQHF TGTGCCAGCAGTTTATCGGGACAAACATCAGCCCAGCATTTT
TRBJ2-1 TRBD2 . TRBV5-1 CASSLVVSGGNEQFF TGCGCCAGCAGCTTGGTTGTTAGCGGGGGCAATGAGCAGTTCTTC
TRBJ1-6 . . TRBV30 CAWSKGVPNSPLHF TGTGCCTGGAGTAAAGGGGTTCCTAATTCACCCCTCCACTTT
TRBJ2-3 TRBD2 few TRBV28 CASSLYSGTSGIIDTQYF TGTGCCAGCAGTTTATATTCCGGGACTAGCGGGATAATAGATACGCAGTATTTT
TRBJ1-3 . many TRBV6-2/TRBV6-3 CASSYPDHGNTIYF TGTGCCAGCAGTTACCCGGACCATGGAAACACCATATATTTT
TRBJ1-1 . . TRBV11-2 CASNLEAQIMNTEAFF TGTGCCAGCAACTTAGAAGCACAGATAATGAACACTGAAGCTTTCTTT
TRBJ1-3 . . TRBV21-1 CASSSRQVFNSGNTIYF TGTGCCAGCAGTTCCCGACAGGTTTTTAACTCTGGAAACACCATATATTTT
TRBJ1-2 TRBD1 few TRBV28 CAGAGGLNNYGYTF TGTGCCGGAGCAGGGGGCCTAAATAACTATGGCTACACCTTC
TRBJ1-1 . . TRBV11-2 CASAWDKRFGTEAFF TGTGCCAGCGCGTGGGACAAGAGGTTCGGAACTGAAGCTTTCTTT
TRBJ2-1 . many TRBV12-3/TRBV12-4 CASSLRGSGSYNEQFF TGTGCCAGCAGTTTACGGGGTAGCGGCTCCTACAATGAGCAGTTCTTC
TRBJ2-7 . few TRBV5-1 CASSLTETGVYEQYF TGCGCCAGCAGCTTGACCGAGACAGGCGTTTACGAGCAGTACTTC
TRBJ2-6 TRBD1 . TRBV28 CASSSSQTGVVTSWANVLTF TGTGCCAGCAGTTCATCTCAGACAGGGGTTGTGACCTCTTGGGCCAACGTCCTGACTTTC
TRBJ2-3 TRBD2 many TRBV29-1 CSVEGPAGASTDTQYF TGCAGCGTTGAAGGGCCAGCGGGGGCTAGCACAGATACGCAGTATTTT
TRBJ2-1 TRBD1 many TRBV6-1 CASSESGGRHNEQFF TGTGCCAGCAGTGAATCAGGGGGTAGGCACAATGAGCAGTTCTTC
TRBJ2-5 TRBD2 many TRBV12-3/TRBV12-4 CASSQPGTSGETQYF TGTGCCAGCAGCCAACCCGGGACTAGCGGAGAGACCCAGTACTTC
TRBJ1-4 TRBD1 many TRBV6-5 CASSLIGQGSEKLFF TGTGCCAGCAGCCTAATTGGACAGGGGAGTGAAAAACTGTTTTTT
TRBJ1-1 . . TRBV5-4 CASSPRMNTEAYF TGTGCCAGCAGCCCGAGGATGAACACTGAAGCTTACTTT
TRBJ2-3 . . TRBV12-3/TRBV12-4 CTSSFGREHTDTQYF TGTACCAGCAGTTTCGGGCGGGAACACACAGATACGCAGTATTTT
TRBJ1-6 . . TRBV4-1 CASRPQGENSPLHF TGCGCTAGCAGGCCTCAGGGCGAAAATTCACCCCTCCACTTT
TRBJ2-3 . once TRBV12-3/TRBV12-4 CASSSVLDLSTDTQYF TGTGCCAGCAGTTCGGTTCTAGACCTGAGCACAGATACGCAGTATTTT
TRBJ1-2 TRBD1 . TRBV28 CASSSLGQGAYYGYTF TGTGCCAGCAGTTCACTCGGACAGGGGGCCTACTATGGCTACACCTTC
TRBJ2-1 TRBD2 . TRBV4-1 CASSQVTSGRMRNEHFF TGCGCCAGTAGCCAAGTGACTAGCGGGAGGATGCGGAATGAGCACTTCTTC
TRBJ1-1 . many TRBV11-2 CASSAQGWGAEAFF TGTGCCAGCAGCGCACAGGGCTGGGGGGCTGAAGCTTTCTTT
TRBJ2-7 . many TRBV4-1 CASSPRLGGGIEQYF TGCGCCAGCAGCCCACGACTAGGAGGGGGGATCGAGCAGTACTTC
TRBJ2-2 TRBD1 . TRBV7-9 CASSLTGKVTGELFF TGTGCCAGCAGCTTGACAGGGAAGGTCACCGGGGAGCTGTTTTTT
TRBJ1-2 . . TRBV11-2 CSSGAEGYGYTF TGTTCCAGCGGCGCCGAGGGATATGGCTACACCTTC
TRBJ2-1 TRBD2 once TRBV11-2 CTSSLKGLAGPPNEQFF TGTACCAGCAGCTTAAAAGGCCTAGCGGGACCCCCCAATGAGCAGTTCTTC
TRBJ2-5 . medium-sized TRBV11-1 CASSRSPQETQYF TGTGCCAGCAGCCGTAGCCCCCAAGAGACCCAGTACTTC
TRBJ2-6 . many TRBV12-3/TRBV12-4 CASSLVGSGANVLTF TGTGCCAGCAGTTTGGTGGGCTCTGGGGCCAACGTCCTGACTTTC